The 31 T cell receptor beta chains in this list originate from one sample, sequenced in a study of cytomegalovirus exposure and HLA in healthy donors. PCR primers comprised 60 Vbeta and 13 Jbeta primers. Data came from immunoSEQ multiplex PCR; TCRdb stores just in-frame clones and leaves some out. The table records 120,000 or so clones, 70% to 90% of them present only once. The material sequenced was PBMCs. These receptors came from a young man in good health and CMV-seropositive.

The chain uses TRBV5-6 and TRBJ1-2; D not certain. This CDR3 has 14 amino acids. V lost 5 bases, J lost 5 bases, and 16 bases lay in between. CDR1 is SGHDT, CDR2 YYEEEE, per germline. In nucleotides, the CDR3 is TGTGCCAGCAGTCCGGGGTGGGGAGGTTATGGCTACACCTTC. Its translation is CASSPGWGGYGYTF.

This clone was detected only once. V and J are TRBV6-1 and TRBJ2-5; D may be TRBD1 (7 bases). Trimming left V 7 bases short and J 5 bases short, with 17 bases between. Germline CDR1 is MNHNS and CDR2 is SASEGT. The CDR3 loop spans 14 amino acids. For the CDR3, the DNA is TGTGCCAGCACCCAAGGAGGGGGCCGGGAGACCCAGTACTTC. Translation: CASTQGGGRETQYF.

A word on this clone: The same CDR3 also results from other DNA sequences found in this sample. This chain connects TRBV11-2 to TRBJ2-7; no firm D call. This CDR3 comprises 11 residues. CDR1 and CDR2 (germline): SGHAT, FQNNGV. The V end lost 6 bases, the J end lost 1 base, and 4 bases lay between the germline ends. The CDR3 region is CASSPSYEQYF. The CDR3 DNA sequence: TGTGCCAGCAGTCCTTCCTACGAGCAGTACTTC.

The rearrangement joins TRBV7-6 to TRBJ2-7; D may be TRBD2 (7 bases). The germline V gene has CDR1 SGHVS and CDR2 FNYEAQ. V was pared by 5 bases and J by 0 bases, with 20 bases between. The CDR3 length is 17 residues. In DNA form, the CDR3 reads TGTGCCAGCAGCCGGGGGGCATCTAAACTCTTCTCCTACGAGCAGTACTTC. Amino acids: CASSRGASKLFSYEQYF.

This clone was seen a single time. This rearrangement joins TRBV27 to TRBJ2-7; the match to TRBD1 covers 10 bases. V lost 6 bases to trimming and J lost 4 bases; unmatched junction nucleotides: 6. The germline gives CDR1 MNHEY, CDR2 SMNVEV (reference sequence). The CDR3 consists of 14 residues. This CDR3 is CASRFAGQGYEQYF. In DNA form, the CDR3 reads TGTGCCAGCAGGTTTGCGGGACAGGGGTACGAGCAGTACTTC.

This clone was picked up a small number of times. The chain links TRBV4-2 to TRBJ2-7, with 7 bases matching TRBD1. Trimming cost V 3 bases and J 2 bases; bases outside gene matches: 10. The germline CDR1 and CDR2 sequences are LGHNA and YNFKEQ. CDR3 length: 16 amino acids. The CDR3 here is CASSQEPGTATYEQYF. DNA for the CDR3: TGTGCCAGCAGCCAGGAACCCGGGACAGCAACCTACGAGCAGTACTTC.

The V call is TRBV10-3, the J call TRBJ2-1; the match to TRBD2 covers 7 bases. The CDR3 totals 16 residues. Trimming cost V 0 bases and J 4 bases; bases outside gene matches: 6. Germline values: CDR1 ENHRY, CDR2 SYGVKD. This chain's CDR3 is CAISESAPGGYNEQFF. In nucleotides, the CDR3 is TGTGCCATCAGTGAGTCGGCGCCGGGGGGATACAATGAGCAGTTCTTC.

The rearrangement links TRBV19 to TRBJ1-2, with TRBD1 identical over 12 bases. With V trimmed by 3 bases and J by 6 bases, 17 bases remained unmatched. Germline values: CDR1 LNHDA, CDR2 SQIVND (reference sequence). CDR3 length: 19 amino acids. In DNA form, the CDR3 reads TGTGCCAGTAGTATTGCGTGGGACAGGGGGCGATGGTATATTGATGGCTACACCTTC. Translating it yields CASSIAWDRGRWYIDGYTF.

Concerning this clone: One end of the junction does not line up with germline, which may come from a read error. The chain couples TRBV7-9 to TRBJ2-3; 10 bases are a match to TRBD1. CDR1 SEHNR and CDR2 FQNEAQ come from the germline V gene (reference sequence). The CDR3 is made up of 17 amino acids. CDR3 sequence reads: CSSSSPLTGGATDTQYF. Written as DNA, the CDR3 is TGTTCCAGCAGCTCCCCACTGACAGGGGGCGCGACAGATACGCAGTATTTT.

This clone was seen a single time. The chain uses TRBV19 and TRBJ1-2, with D perhaps matching TRBD1 (6 bases). Per the germline V gene, CDR1 is LNHDA and CDR2 is SQIVND (reference sequence). The CDR3 has 16 amino acids. The V gene lost 3 bases and the J gene lost 7 bases, with 21 bases spanning the gap. CDR3 amino acids: CASSIGLGQSFFGYTF. In DNA, the CDR3 is TGTGCCAGTAGTATCGGTCTGGGACAATCCTTCTTTGGCTACACCTTC.

The chain is built from TRBV11-3 and TRBJ2-1; 8 bases map to TRBD2. Germline V gives CDR1 SGHNT, CDR2 YENEEA. The J segment lost 7 bases and the V segment lost 2 bases, leaving 13 bases of the junction unmatched. This CDR3 has 17 residues. The CDR3 is CASSLFPGGDPINEQFF. DNA of the CDR3: TGTGCCAGCAGCTTATTCCCGGGGGGGGATCCCATTAATGAGCAGTTCTTC.

This chain joins TRBV5-1 and TRBJ2-3, with 9 bases lining up with TRBD2. The CDR3 consists of 15 residues. CDR1 SGHRS and CDR2 YFSETQ come from the germline V gene. The trim removed 7 bases at V and 4 bases at J, leaving 10 bases unmatched. The CDR3 DNA sequence: TGCGCCAGCGGGGCCCTAGCGGGAACCCCAGATACGCAGTATTTT. It translates to CASGALAGTPDTQYF.

The chain employs TRBV5-1 and TRBJ1-6; perhaps TRBD1 as D (5 bases). Trimming cost V 0 bases and J 9 bases, with 19 bases left between them. The CDR3 has 17 amino acids. Germline loops: CDR1 SGHRS, CDR2 YFSETQ. The CDR3 spells CASSLVYRGADFSPLHF. For the CDR3, the DNA is TGCGCCAGCAGCTTGGTGTATAGGGGTGCTGATTTTTCACCCCTCCACTTT. The whole variable domain, remainder taken from reference TRBV5-1 and TRBJ1-6, is KAGVTQTPRYLIKTRGQQVTLSCSPISGHRSVSWYQQTPGQGLQFLFEYFSETQRNKGNFPGRFSGRQFSNSRSEMNVSTLELGDSALYLCASSLVYRGADFSPLHFGNGTRLTVT.

The chain carries TRBV30 and TRBJ1-1, with TRBD1 as a possible D gene (5 bases). This CDR3 spans 13 amino acids. The germline CDR1 and CDR2 sequences are GTSNPN and SVGIG (reference sequence). The V end was cut by 0 bases, the J end by 1 base, with 6 bases between. DNA for the CDR3: TGTGCCTGGAGTGTGACAGCGAACACTGAAGCTTTCTTT. Its protein product is CAWSVTANTEAFF.

This clone was recorded only once. The chain is built from TRBV4-1 and TRBJ1-6; D perhaps matches TRBD1 (6 bases). CDR3 length: 14 residues. The germline V and J ends were trimmed by 5 bases and 6 bases, with 11 bases remaining between them. In germline, CDR1 is MGHRA, CDR2 YSYEKL. In DNA, the CDR3 is TGCGCCAGCAGCTCAGGGGATGGTAATTCACCCCTCCACTTT. Translating it yields CASSSGDGNSPLHF.

The gene calls are TRBV28 and TRBJ2-3, with 15 bases matching TRBD2. V was clipped by 8 bases and J by 2 bases; unmatched bases: 17. The length of the CDR3 is 20 residues. Germline CDR1 and CDR2: MDHEN and SYDVKM. CDR3 loop: CASLRGPGLAGGRYTDTQYF. DNA of the CDR3: TGTGCCAGCCTCAGAGGGCCGGGACTAGCGGGGGGCCGGTACACAGATACGCAGTATTTT.

The genes are TRBV28 and TRBJ1-5; D is unclear. This CDR3 has 16 amino acids. V shed 4 bases and J shed 1 base, with 14 bases lying between them. Germline-derived CDR1 and CDR2 are MDHEN and SYDVKM. CDR3 amino acids: CASSSGRRGSNQPQHF. The CDR3 DNA sequence: TGTGCCAGCAGTTCAGGCAGGAGAGGGAGCAATCAGCCCCAGCATTTT.

The chain couples TRBV28 to TRBJ1-6; 8 bases are a match to TRBD1. In germline, CDR1 is MDHEN, CDR2 SYDVKM. V shed 7 bases and J 10 bases; nucleotides not matched to a gene: 9. The CDR3 totals 14 residues. In DNA, the CDR3 is TGTGCCAGCACCAACGGACAGGGAAGCTCACCCCTCCACTTT. Its translation is CASTNGQGSSPLHF. Combining the CDR3 with reference TRBV28 and TRBJ1-6 gives the whole variable domain DVKVTQSSRYLVKRTGEKVFLECVQDMDHENMFWYRQDPGLGLRLIYFSYDVKMKEKGDIPEGYSVSREKKERFSLILESASTNQTSMYLCASTNGQGSSPLHFGNGTRLTVT.

The chain has TRBV12-2 and TRBJ2-7; the DNA was not used to check the table's D call, TRBD1. TRBV12-2 has pseudogene status. The CDR3 has 15 amino acids. The CDR3 sequence: CASRSAGIHSYEQYF. The CDR3 bases are TGTGCAAGTCGCTCGGCAGGCATACATTCCTACGAGCAGTACTTC.

V and J are TRBV7-9 and TRBJ1-1, with D perhaps TRBD1 (6 bases). V lost 4 bases, J lost 4 bases, and 10 bases lay in between. Germline-derived CDR1 and CDR2 are SEHNR and FQNEAQ (reference sequence). This CDR3 comprises 13 residues. The CDR3 bases are TGTGCCAGCAGCTCAACAGGGACCACTGAAGCTTTCTTT. This codes for CASSSTGTTEAFF.

The chain employs TRBV7-9 and TRBJ2-2, with a tentative D call TRBD2 (6 bases). Germline V lookup: CDR1 SEHNR, CDR2 FQNEAQ (reference sequence). The germline V and J ends were trimmed by 1 base and 0 bases, with 15 bases remaining between them. The CDR3 length is 18 residues. CDR3 nucleotide sequence: TGTGCCAGCAGCTTAGTTGGAGGGGACCTCGCGAACACCGGGGAGCTGTTTTTT. Amino acid sequence: CASSLVGGDLANTGELFF.

This clone was observed once. The V and J genes are TRBV27 and TRBJ2-3; D is uncertain. The CDR3 length is 13 residues. Trimming shortened V by 3 bases and J by 3 bases, and 7 bases separated the two germline ends. Per the germline V gene, CDR1 is MNHEY and CDR2 is SMNVEV (reference sequence). This CDR3 is CASSFKFTDTQYF. The CDR3 DNA is TGTGCCAGCAGTTTTAAATTTACAGATACGCAGTATTTT.

This clone showed up just a few times. This chain links TRBV4-1 with TRBJ1-1; TRBD1 matches at 8 bases. The trim removed 0 bases at V and 7 bases at J, leaving 13 bases unmatched. The length of the CDR3 is 17 residues. In germline, CDR1 is MGHRA, CDR2 YSYEKL. The CDR3 DNA reads as TGCGCCAGCAGCCAAGAACAACTCACAGGGGGTGTCCTTGAAGCTTTCTTT. Translated, it gives CASSQEQLTGGVLEAFF.

The gene calls are TRBV7-9 and TRBJ1-1, with D uncertain. Germline V gene data show CDR1 as SEHNR and CDR2 as FQNEAQ (reference sequence). This CDR3 has 12 residues. V lost 6 bases to trimming and J lost 8 bases, with 13 bases between them. CDR3 loop: CASSLIQIEAFF. The CDR3 DNA sequence: TGTGCCAGCAGTTTAATCCAAATCGAAGCTTTCTTT.

The rearrangement joins TRBV28 to TRBJ1-1, with unresolved D. The CDR3 is made up of 14 amino acids. Deletions cut 3 bases from V and 1 base from J, with 9 bases between. Germline V gives CDR1 MDHEN, CDR2 SYDVKM. The CDR3 is CASSFRFSNTEAFF. CDR3 DNA sequence: TGTGCCAGCAGTTTCCGGTTTTCGAACACTGAAGCTTTCTTT.

V and J are TRBV28 and TRBJ1-1; 8 bases fit TRBD1. There are 15 residues in the CDR3. Germline loops: CDR1 MDHEN, CDR2 SYDVKM. V was clipped by 6 bases and J by 1 base; unmatched bases: 7. The CDR3, as DNA: TGTGCCAGCAGCCGTCAGGGGGCGGGGAACACTGAAGCTTTCTTT. This sequence encodes CASSRQGAGNTEAFF.

The genes are TRBV28 and TRBJ2-7; D may be TRBD1 (6 bases). Germline V CDR1 and CDR2: MDHEN, SYDVKM. The CDR3 has 16 amino acids. The V and J ends lost 3 bases and 3 bases respectively, with 18 bases between them. CDR3 sequence reads: CASSFGGRDPGYEQYF. The CDR3 DNA sequence: TGTGCCAGCAGTTTTGGGGGCAGGGACCCAGGCTACGAGCAGTACTTC.

The rearrangement links TRBV30 to TRBJ1-1; 7 nucleotides align to TRBD1. Unmatched junction bases numbered 2, after V lost 0 bases and J lost 1 base. CDR1 is GTSNPN, CDR2 SVGIG, per germline (reference sequence). The CDR3 has 14 amino acids. CDR3 in DNA: TGTGCCTGGAGTGTAAACAGGGGGAACACTGAAGCTTTCTTT. This codes for CAWSVNRGNTEAFF.

Note on this clone: The sample has other DNA sequences that encode this CDR3 too. The chain joins TRBV5-1 to TRBJ2-1, with D possibly matching TRBD2 (7 bases). This CDR3 is built from 16 residues. Trimming cost V 0 bases and J 2 bases, with 12 bases left between them. CDR1 and CDR2 from the germline V gene are SGHRS and YFSETQ. This CDR3 reads CASSLEGGGPYNEQFF. The CDR3 bases are TGCGCCAGCAGCTTGGAGGGGGGGGGCCCCTACAATGAGCAGTTCTTC.

The V call is TRBV6-1, the J call TRBJ1-5; TRBD1 matches at 10 bases. The ends lost 3 bases at V and 6 bases at J; junction bases unmatched: 5. The CDR3 is 15 residues long. Germline assignment: CDR1 MNHNS and CDR2 SASEGT. CDR3: CASSETGGAGQPQHF. The CDR3, as DNA: TGTGCCAGCAGTGAGACAGGGGGCGCGGGTCAGCCCCAGCATTTT.

V is TRBV5-1 and J is TRBJ2-1; 9 bases line up with TRBD2. V was clipped by 4 bases and J by 0 bases; unmatched bases: 2. Germline values: CDR1 SGHRS, CDR2 YFSETQ. This CDR3 region has 15 residues. The CDR3 sequence is CASSLAGISYNEQFF. In DNA, the CDR3 is TGCGCCAGCAGCCTAGCGGGGATCTCCTACAATGAGCAGTTCTTC.